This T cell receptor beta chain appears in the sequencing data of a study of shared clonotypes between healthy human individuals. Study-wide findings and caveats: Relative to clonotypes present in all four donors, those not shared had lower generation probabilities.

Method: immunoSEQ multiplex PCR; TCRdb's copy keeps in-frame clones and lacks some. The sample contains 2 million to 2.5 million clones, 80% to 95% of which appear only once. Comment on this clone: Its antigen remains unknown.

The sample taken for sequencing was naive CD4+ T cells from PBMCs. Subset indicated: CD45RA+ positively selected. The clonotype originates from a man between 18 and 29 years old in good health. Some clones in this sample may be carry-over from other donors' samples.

For the CDR3, the DNA is TGCGCCAGCAGCGCGACAGACACCTACAATGAGCAGTTCTTC. This sequence encodes CASSATDTYNEQFF. The genes are TRBV5-1 and TRBJ2-1, with TRBD1 as a possible D gene (5 bases). Per germline, CDR1 SGHRS and CDR2 YFSETQ. This CDR3 region has 14 residues. Trimming left V 4 bases short and J 2 bases short, with 10 bases between. Supplemented by reference TRBV5-1 and TRBJ2-1, the full variable domain reads KAGVTQTPRYLIKTRGQQVTLSCSPISGHRSVSWYQQTPGQGLQFLFEYFSETQRNKGNFPGRFSGRQFSNSRSEMNVSTLELGDSALYLCASSATDTYNEQFFGPGTRLTVL.